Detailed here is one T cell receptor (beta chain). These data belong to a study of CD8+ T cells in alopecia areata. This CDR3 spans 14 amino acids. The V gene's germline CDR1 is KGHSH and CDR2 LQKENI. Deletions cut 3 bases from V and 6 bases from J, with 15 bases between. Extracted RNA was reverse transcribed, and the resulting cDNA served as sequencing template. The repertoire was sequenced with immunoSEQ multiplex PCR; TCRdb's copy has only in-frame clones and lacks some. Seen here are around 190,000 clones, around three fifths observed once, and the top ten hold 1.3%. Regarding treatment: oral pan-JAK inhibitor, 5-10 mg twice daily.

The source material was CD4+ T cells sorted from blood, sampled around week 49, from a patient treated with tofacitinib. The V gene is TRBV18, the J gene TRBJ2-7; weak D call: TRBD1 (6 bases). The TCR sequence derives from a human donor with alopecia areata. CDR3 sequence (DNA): TGTGCCAGCTCACCGGGGGCAGCCAGGGCCGAGCAGTACTTC. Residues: CASSPGAARAEQYF.